The rows below give T cell receptor beta chains drawn from one sample of a study of Graves' ophthalmopathy and Graves' hyperthyroidism. TCRdb re-called the multiplex PCR reads with MiXCR, one entry per CDR3 protein. The sample contains around 22,000 distinct CDR3 sequences, 48% of which appear only once. The sequencing sample was made of peripheral blood. The source is an adult woman with stable Graves' hyperthyroidism. The CDR3 runs from the conserved cysteine through the conserved F or W.

V gene	J gene	CDR3 protein
TRBV5-6	TRBJ2-3	CASSLSSGVWDTQYF
TRBV9	TRBJ2-1	CASSEGGSEQFF
TRBV7-8	TRBJ2-5	CASSSYIPLGRAEETQYF
TRBV20-1	TRBJ1-2	CSASSPTANYGYTF
TRBV10-2	TRBJ2-3	CASSDHRADTQYF
TRBV4-1	TRBJ2-6	CASSQQGLAGGSGANVLTF
TRBV29-1	TRBJ2-1	CSVVLAEYNEQFF
TRBV4-1	TRBJ2-7	CASSQEGDRGRLPSSYEQYF
TRBV20-1	TRBJ2-7	CSARSGDRARIGVYEQYF
TRBV29-1	TRBJ1-3	CSVEGQGVGNTIYF
TRBV25-1	TRBJ1-2	CASSSNYDRFGYTF
TRBV7-6	TRBJ2-7	CASSLADRGNF
TRBV7-9	TRBJ2-1	CASSPIYNEQFF
TRBV20-1	TRBJ2-2	CSARDSNRVGELFF
TRBV29-1	TRBJ2-1	CSVEDRYEDTDEQFF
TRBV5-5	TRBJ2-7	CASRYAEQYF
TRBV11-2	TRBJ2-1	CASSTRTGIDNEQFF
TRBV27	TRBJ2-3	CASGGAEWLGGQYF
TRBV9	TRBJ2-5	CASSVNMAGTQYF
TRBV5-4	TRBJ2-7	CASGSDRGSYEQYF
TRBV10-2	TRBJ2-1	CASTRVGLADYNEQFF
TRBV20-1	TRBJ2-3	CSAIWGRVKGADADTQYF
TRBV9	TRBJ2-7	CASSGLAGPNEQYF
TRBV19	TRBJ2-1	CASKALGGEYNEQFF
TRBV28	TRBJ2-6	CASRGGGISGANVLTF
TRBV6-5	TRBJ2-5	CASSYRGRETQYF
TRBV2	TRBJ1-1	CASSSQTGAITEAFF
TRBV20-1	TRBJ2-3	CSAWTSGSDTQYF
TRBV20-1	TRBJ2-3	CSARRVDTQYF
TRBV7-9	TRBJ2-3	CASSLVGAGDTDTQYF
TRBV29-1	TRBJ2-1	CSVDRSLSYNEQFF
TRBV28	TRBJ1-3	CASSSGTGGNTIYF
TRBV7-9	TRBJ2-7	CASSSTAGEPSYEQYF
TRBV3-1	TRBJ2-7	CASSPTLDEQYF
TRBV24-1	TRBJ2-2	CATSDRVRDTGELFF
TRBV27	TRBJ2-7	CASSLSRTSGRSYEQYF
TRBV18	TRBJ2-3	CASSPWTLPDTQYF